This record looks at one T cell receptor (beta chain) sequence and its context. The J segment lost 8 bases and the V segment lost 2 bases, leaving 11 bases of the junction unmatched. The CDR3 has 15 amino acids. Looked up from germline, CDR1 is SGHTA and CDR2 is FQGNSA. The data were taken from a study of blood T cell repertoires in COVID-19. Background on the study: The origin of the acute and convalescent COVID-19 samples was the United States, Italy and Spain.

This table comes from immunoSEQ multiplex PCR, and its TCRdb copy is limited to in-frame clones, with some not included. This sample carries 300,000 or so clones, 85% to 90% of them seen once, and the ten largest clones take 3.5% to 4.5%. The V call is TRBV7-2, the J call TRBJ1-2; TRBD1 aligns across 7 bases. Input material: peripheral blood. The source of this sequence is a woman in her 40s with acute or convalescent COVID-19. The CDR3 is CASSLTTGQLRGYTF. The CDR3 nucleotides read TGTGCCAGCAGCTTAACGACGGGACAGTTGAGGGGCTACACCTTC.